What follows are 5 T cell receptor beta chains derived from one specimen sequenced in a study of blood T cell repertoires in COVID-19. TCRdb's copy holds only in-frame clones and misses some; the assay was immunoSEQ multiplex PCR. The table includes some 280,000 clones, around 90% detected once. Sequencing was done on a sample of peripheral blood. All receptors come from a woman aged 40-49 years who had recovered from COVID-19.

For this clone: This could be a read error, since a much larger clone is one nucleotide away. The chain is built from TRBV2 and TRBJ1-1; 7 bases align to TRBD1. This CDR3 region has 13 residues. The V segment lost 4 bases and the J segment 1 base; nucleotides outside the gene matches: 0. From germline, CDR1 is SNHLY and CDR2 FYNNEI. The CDR3 nucleotides are TGTGCCAGCAGTGGACAGGGGAACACTGAAGCTTTCTTT. This gives the protein CASSGQGNTEAFF.

The V call is TRBV6-6, the J call TRBJ1-1; D is uncertain. This CDR3 is built from 14 residues. In germline, CDR1 is MNHNY, CDR2 SVGAGI (reference sequence). Trimming pared 6 bases from V and 1 base from J, leaving 12 bases between. The CDR3 spells CASSEPGQNTEAFF. DNA for the CDR3: TGTGCCAGCAGCGAGCCTGGGCAGAACACTGAAGCTTTCTTT.

The rearrangement uses TRBV5-1 and TRBJ2-7; the D gene is possibly TRBD2 (5 bases). The CDR3 contains 15 residues. The germline CDR1 and CDR2 sequences are SGHRS and YFSETQ. V was shortened by 1 base and J by 0 bases, with 11 bases between the two germline ends. This CDR3 reads CASSLRSDTSYEQYF. DNA of the CDR3: TGCGCCAGCAGCTTGCGTAGCGACACCTCCTACGAGCAGTACTTC.

The gene calls are TRBV11-3 and TRBJ1-2; 9 nucleotides align to TRBD1. Germline CDR1 SGHNT, CDR2 YENEEA. This CDR3 has 15 amino acids. With V trimmed by 1 base and J by 8 bases, 8 bases remained unmatched. The CDR3 is CASSLGPDRGRGYTF. CDR3 DNA: TGTGCCAGCAGCTTAGGACCGGACAGGGGTCGAGGCTACACCTTC.

The gene calls are TRBV27 and TRBJ2-7; a weak D match, TRBD1 (6 bases). Trimming removed 5 bases at V and 1 base at J, with 12 bases between. The CDR3 covers 14 residues. Germline lookup yields CDR1 MNHEY and CDR2 SMNVEV (reference sequence). The CDR3 DNA is TGTGCCAGCAGTGTCCGGGACAATTCCTACGAGCAGTACTTC. It codes for CASSVRDNSYEQYF.